This T cell receptor beta chain was sequenced in a study of Ad26.COV2.S vaccination and SARS-CoV-2 variants. General observations from the study: Those who received vaccine or placebo ended up with similar non-spike TCR breadth.

Between the trimmed V and J ends, which lost 0 bases and 4 bases, there was a span of 16 bases. CDR3 length: 16 amino acids. The germline gives CDR1 SGHRS, CDR2 YFSETQ. The treatment: some 20 received Ad26.COV2.S at low or high dose, single or two shots; about 5 received placebo; per-sample allocation not given. Collection of samples fell on day 63 after the first vaccine or placebo injection. An adult aged 18-55 years in Boston served as the donor. In regard to this clone: Its antigen remains unknown.

Method: immunoSEQ multiplex PCR; TCRdb's copy keeps in-frame clones and lacks some. There are 320,000 or so clones in the sample; roughly 90% occur only once, and 5% to 6.5% lies in the top ten. This sequence originates from a person aged 18-65 years who received the Ad26.COV2.S COVID-19 vaccine or a placebo. The sample here was peripheral blood, taken in a trial of Ad26.COV2.S vaccine versus placebo. V gene TRBV5-1 combines with J gene TRBJ1-1; TRBD1 is a possible D gene (5 bases). DNA of the CDR3: TGCGCCAGCAGCTTGGAGGTAGGGGCGGTACCCACTGAAGCTTTCTTT. Translation: CASSLEVGAVPTEAFF. The full variable domain, rest sourced from reference TRBV5-1 and TRBJ1-1, is KAGVTQTPRYLIKTRGQQVTLSCSPISGHRSVSWYQQTPGQGLQFLFEYFSETQRNKGNFPGRFSGRQFSNSRSEMNVSTLELGDSALYLCASSLEVGAVPTEAFFGQGTRLTVV.